This TCR beta chain was found in a study of T cell responses to AZD1222 COVID-19 vaccine (dated by TCRdb to about 2021). For the study in its entirety: A total of about 230 trial participants underwent TCR sequencing, of whom roughly 210 received two doses of AZD1222 and roughly 25 received two doses of the MenACWY control vaccine. Trial participants were enrolled by age into 18-55, 56-69 and 70-plus year subgroups, with approximately 150, 28 and 58 TCR-sequenced participants respectively. The investigation overall reported the following: The 56-69-year group was small, and its depth increase did not reach significance, likely because of low power. Conclusions about previously exposed vaccinees were limited because only a handful of AZD1222 recipients were SARS-CoV-2 seropositive at baseline. Because no day 14 peak-response samples were available, the repertoires could be characterized only after the peak T cell response. After two AZD1222 doses, both the breadth and the depth of spike-specific TCRs were significantly higher than at day 0 and than in MenACWY recipients. Nearly half of unique spike-specific TCRs reportedly recognized epitopes outside regions mutated in the B.1.351 and B.1.1.7 variants. Participants were mostly white British and included more females than males, and it was suggested by the authors that clonal diversity may have been underestimated. CD4 TCRs associated with the vaccine covered the entire spike protein, and the dominant responses were in regions 160-218 and 743-854.

CDR1 ENHRY and CDR2 SYGVKD were looked up in the germline V gene. The junction carries 15 bases between V and J, which are trimmed by 0 bases and 4 bases respectively. There are 16 amino acids in the CDR3, from cysteine to phenylalanine inclusive. This entry keeps only the CDR3 DNA: 48 bases, framed from base 1. Turning to this clone: The antigen it recognizes is unknown. Base qualities are not provided; no much larger clone lies one nucleotide away.

The time point label, as the study defines it: baseline before first vaccination. Explained via the paper, the treatment or condition label denotes: meningococcal conjugate vaccine given as trial control. Vaccinee samples came from UK trials COV001 and COV002, including a single-blind randomized controlled phase 2/3 trial of AZD1222 (ChAdOx1 nCoV-19) in healthy adults. Trial participant PBMC samples were collected at day 0 and day 28 after the second dose for TCRbeta chain sequencing. The CDR3 regions of human TCRbeta chains were analyzed by immunosequencing. In the authors' own workflow: Repertoire TCRs were matched against a reference library of SARS-CoV-2-specific TCRs generated with the MIRA antigen-specificity platform. Breadth meant the fraction of unique TCRs that were SARS-CoV-2-associated, whereas depth meant the fraction of total T cells that were SARS-CoV-2-associated. Each spike-specific TCR was assigned to its reactive spike region and to a CD4 or CD8 class using the MIRA data. Log10-transformed breadth and depth values were compared by one-way ANOVA with Sidak's multiple comparisons tests. TCRdb limited this immuneACCESS table to in-frame rearrangements with V and J called. A share of clones is missing; checked studies link under half to unresolved V genes, and the rest is unexplained. V and J calls and clone size are as listed in that table; D and trimming were resolved from the DNA. This sample comprises some 120,000 clones, about 89% of them detected only once. Jointly, the top ten make up around 10% of the sample.

The chain uses TRBV10-3 and TRBJ1-2, with the D gene uncertain. The sequence was collected from an adult in good health. The sequencing here drew on peripheral blood, taken on day 0 of MenACWY control vaccination. Here the CDR3 is given as CAISESNAYGLYGYTF. The base sequence is TGTGCCATCAGTGAGTCGAACGCCTACGGCCTCTATGGCTACACCTTC.